The 3 T cell receptor beta chains below were found in one sample sequenced in a study of blood T cell repertoires in COVID-19. Generated by immunoSEQ multiplex PCR, the TCRdb table keeps only in-frame clones and is missing some. The repertoire holds 200,000 to 250,000 clones, approximately 86% seen once, with 7.1% in the top ten. Sample: peripheral blood. The receptors were gathered from a woman aged 70-85 years with active or convalescent COVID-19.

The chain links TRBV5-6 to TRBJ1-4, with no clear D. Trimming took 3 bases from V and 8 from J, leaving 11 bases between them. The CDR3 runs to 13 residues. Germline CDR1 is SGHDT and CDR2 is YYEEEE. The CDR3 here is CASSSMTGEKLFF. The CDR3 nucleotides are TGTGCCAGCAGCTCGATGACTGGGGAAAAACTGTTTTTT.

This chain joins TRBV18 and TRBJ1-4; D may be TRBD1 (6 bases). The CDR3 length is 15 residues. Germline CDR1 KGHSH, CDR2 LQKENI. Trimming took 1 base from V and 5 from J, leaving 11 bases between them. This CDR3 reads CASSPQDRRNEKLFF. The CDR3 DNA reads as TGTGCCAGCTCACCACAAGACAGGCGGAATGAAAAACTGTTTTTT.

V and J are TRBV10-3 and TRBJ2-1; 14 nucleotides match TRBD2. V lost 11 bases and J lost 6; bases outside the gene matches: 18. The CDR3 covers 18 residues. Looked up from germline, CDR1 is ENHRY and CDR2 is SYGVKD. The chain's CDR3 is CAAQRGLAGEDAGNEQFF. The CDR3 DNA reads as TGTGCCGCCCAAAGGGGACTAGCGGGGGAAGACGCCGGCAATGAGCAGTTCTTC.